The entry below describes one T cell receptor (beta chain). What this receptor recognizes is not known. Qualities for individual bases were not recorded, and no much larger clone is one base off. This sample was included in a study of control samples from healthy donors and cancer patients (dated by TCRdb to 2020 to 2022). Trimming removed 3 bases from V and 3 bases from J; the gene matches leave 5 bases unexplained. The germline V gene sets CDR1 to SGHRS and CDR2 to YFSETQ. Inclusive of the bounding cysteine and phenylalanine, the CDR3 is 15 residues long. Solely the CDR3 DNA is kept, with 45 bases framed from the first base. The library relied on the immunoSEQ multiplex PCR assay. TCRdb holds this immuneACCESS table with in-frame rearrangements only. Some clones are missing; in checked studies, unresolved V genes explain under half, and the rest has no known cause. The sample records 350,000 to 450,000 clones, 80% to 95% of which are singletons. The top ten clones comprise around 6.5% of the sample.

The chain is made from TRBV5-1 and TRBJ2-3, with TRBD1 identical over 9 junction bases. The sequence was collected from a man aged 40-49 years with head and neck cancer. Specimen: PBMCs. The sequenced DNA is TGCGCCAGCAGCTCGGGGACAGGGCTGACAGATACGCAGTATTTT. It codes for CASSSGTGLTDTQYF.